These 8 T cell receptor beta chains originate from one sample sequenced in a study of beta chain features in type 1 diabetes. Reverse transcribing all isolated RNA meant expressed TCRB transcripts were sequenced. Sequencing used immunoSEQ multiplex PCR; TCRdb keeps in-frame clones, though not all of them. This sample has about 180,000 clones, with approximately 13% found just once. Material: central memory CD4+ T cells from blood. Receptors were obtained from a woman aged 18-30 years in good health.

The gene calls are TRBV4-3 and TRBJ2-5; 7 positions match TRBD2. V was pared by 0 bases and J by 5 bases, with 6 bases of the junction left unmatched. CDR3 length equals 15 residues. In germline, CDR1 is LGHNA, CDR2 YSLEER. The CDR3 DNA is TGCGCCAGCAGCCAAGAGGGGAGGGCTGGGGAGACCCAGTACTTC. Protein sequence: CASSQEGRAGETQYF.

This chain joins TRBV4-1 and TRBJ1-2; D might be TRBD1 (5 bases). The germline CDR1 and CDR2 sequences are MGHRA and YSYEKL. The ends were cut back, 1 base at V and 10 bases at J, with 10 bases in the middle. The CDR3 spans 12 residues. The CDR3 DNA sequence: TGCGCCAGCAGCCAAGCGGCAGGGTCCTACACCTTC. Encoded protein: CASSQAAGSYTF.

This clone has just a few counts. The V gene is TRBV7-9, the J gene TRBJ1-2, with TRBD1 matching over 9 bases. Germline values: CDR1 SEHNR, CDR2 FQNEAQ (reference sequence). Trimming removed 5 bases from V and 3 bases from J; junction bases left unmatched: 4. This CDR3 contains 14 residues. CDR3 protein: CASSSGQGHYGYTF. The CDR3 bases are TGTGCCAGCAGCAGCGGACAGGGGCACTATGGCTACACCTTC.

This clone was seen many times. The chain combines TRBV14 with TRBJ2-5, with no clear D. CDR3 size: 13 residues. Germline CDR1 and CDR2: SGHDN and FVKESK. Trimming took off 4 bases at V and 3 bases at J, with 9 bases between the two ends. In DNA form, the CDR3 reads TGTGCCAGCAGCCGGGCCCTGAAAGAGACCCAGTACTTC. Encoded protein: CASSRALKETQYF.

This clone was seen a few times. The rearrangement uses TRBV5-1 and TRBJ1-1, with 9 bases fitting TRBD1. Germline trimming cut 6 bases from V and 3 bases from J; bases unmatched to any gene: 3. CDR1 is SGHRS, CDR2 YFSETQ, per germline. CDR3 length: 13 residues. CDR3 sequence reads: CASKRDRDTEAFF. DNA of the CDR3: TGCGCCAGCAAACGGGACAGGGACACTGAAGCTTTCTTT.

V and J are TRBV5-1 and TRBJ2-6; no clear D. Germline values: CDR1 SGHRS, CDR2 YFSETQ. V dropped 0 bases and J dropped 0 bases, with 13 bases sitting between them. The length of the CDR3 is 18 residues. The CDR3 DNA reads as TGCGCCAGCAGCTTGGGGCACCTCCCCGTCTCTGGGGCCAACGTCCTGACTTTC. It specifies CASSLGHLPVSGANVLTF.

Here the CDR3 DNA reads TGTGCCAGCAGTCCGAGGCAAGCAGCCCTAGCCAAAAACATTCAGTACTTC. Amino acids: CASSPRQAALAKNIQYF. The chain recombines TRBV27 with TRBJ2-4; D ambiguous. Trimming removed 5 bases from V and 0 bases from J, with 17 bases in between. CDR1 and CDR2 from the germline V gene are MNHEY and SMNVEV (reference sequence). CDR3 length equals 17 residues.

CDR3 protein: CASSVGPKGLSTGELFF. Written as DNA, the CDR3 is TGTGCCAGCAGCGTAGGACCAAAGGGGCTGAGCACCGGGGAGCTGTTTTTT. The chain is built from TRBV9 and TRBJ2-2; D is possibly TRBD1 (5 bases). There are 17 residues in the CDR3. Germline V gene lookup returns CDR1 SGDLS and CDR2 YYNGEE. V was trimmed by 0 bases and J by 4 bases, leaving 16 bases between them.